The 26 T cell receptor beta chains below all came from one sample that was sequenced in a study of shared clonotypes between healthy human individuals. Profiling relied on immunoSEQ multiplex PCR, and the TCRdb table lists in-frame clones only, not all of them. The table shows over a million clones, with about 80% occurring only once. The sample was memory CD4+ T cells from PBMCs. The subset is: CD45RA-negative fraction. The source of these receptors is a man younger than 35 in good health. Some clones in this sample may be carry-over from other donors' samples.

To note about this clone: A junction boundary mismatches the germline segment, possibly from a read error. The rearrangement uses TRBV9 and TRBJ2-3; D possibly corresponds to TRBD1 (5 bases). This CDR3 contains 11 residues. From germline, CDR1 is SGDLS and CDR2 YYNGEE. CDR3: CASSVDPWGAF. In DNA, the CDR3 is TGTGCCAGCAGCGTAGACCCTTGGGGCGCCTTT.

The genes are TRBV9 and TRBJ1-5; possibly TRBD1 for D (5 bases). Trimming took 7 bases from V and 4 from J, leaving 12 bases between them. The CDR3 covers 13 residues. Germline CDR1 reads SGDLS; CDR2 reads YYNGEE. The CDR3 DNA reads as TGTGCCAGCTCGTCAGGGTTAAATCAGCCCCAGCATTTT. Residues: CASSSGLNQPQHF. The complete variable domain, with remaining parts taken from reference TRBV9 and TRBJ1-5, reads DSGVTQTPKHLITATGQRVTLRCSPRSGDLSVYWYQQSLDQGLQFLIQYYNGEERAKGNILERFSAQQFPDLHSELNLSSLELGDSALYFCASSSGLNQPQHFGDGTRLSIL.

The V and J genes are TRBV18 and TRBJ1-6; D is unresolved. From germline, CDR1 is KGHSH and CDR2 LQKENI. Trimming took off 5 bases at V and 7 bases at J, with 12 bases between the two ends. The CDR3 is made up of 14 amino acids. In DNA, the CDR3 is TGTGCCAGCTCAGCCGGGCTTGGGAATTCACCCCTCCACTTT. Translating it yields CASSAGLGNSPLHF. Together with reference TRBV18 and TRBJ1-6, the CDR3 gives the full variable domain: NAGVMQNPRHLVRRRGQEARLRCSPMKGHSHVYWYRQLPEEGLKFMVYLQKENIIDESGMPKERFSAEFPKEGPSILRIQQVVRGDSAAYFCASSAGLGNSPLHFGNGTRLTVT.

The chain uses TRBV15 and TRBJ2-5; D ambiguous. This CDR3 has 14 amino acids. Germline CDR1 LNHNV, CDR2 YYDKDF (reference sequence). Trimming left V 2 bases short and J 5 bases short, with 12 bases between. CDR3 DNA sequence: TGTGCCACCAGCAGACGGTCTAAGGAGGAGACCCAGTACTTC. It specifies CATSRRSKEETQYF.

This clone has at least ten counts. J is TRBJ2-1 and V is TRBV29-1, with D possibly TRBD1 on 5 matching bases. This CDR3 is 15 amino acids long. V was clipped by 6 bases and J by 5 bases, with 20 bases between them. CDR1 and CDR2 (germline): SQVTM, ANQGSEA. The CDR3 protein is CSVRAQAHKNNEQFF. CDR3 nucleotide sequence: TGCAGCGTCCGGGCACAGGCCCATAAAAACAATGAGCAGTTCTTC.

This clone was recorded only once. The V call is TRBV18, the J call TRBJ1-3, with D hard to call. The length of the CDR3 is 16 residues. V gave up 6 bases and J gave up 3 bases, with 18 bases separating them. CDR1 and CDR2 (germline): KGHSH, LQKENI. The CDR3 spells CASSPSGSSDGNTIYF. DNA for the CDR3: TGTGCCAGCTCTCCATCCGGGTCCAGCGATGGAAACACCATATATTTT.

The V gene is TRBV19, the J gene TRBJ1-4; 8 bases fit TRBD1. This CDR3 is 14 amino acids long. Germline trimming cut 8 bases from V and 7 bases from J; bases unmatched to any gene: 9. Germline-derived CDR1 and CDR2 are LNHDA and SQIVND (reference sequence). CDR3 sequence: CASGIRGQVEKLFF. DNA for the CDR3: TGTGCCAGTGGAATCAGGGGGCAGGTTGAAAAACTGTTTTTT.

This clone has only one observation. The chain has TRBV4-1 and TRBJ1-2; TRBD1 is a possible D gene (5 bases). Per the germline V gene, CDR1 is MGHRA and CDR2 is YSYEKL. The V end lost 3 bases, the J end lost 4 bases, and 21 bases lay between the germline ends. The CDR3 has 17 amino acids. Here the CDR3 reads CASSHVGGGQGSYGYTF. In nucleotides, the CDR3 is TGCGCCAGCAGCCATGTCGGAGGAGGGCAGGGAAGCTATGGCTACACCTTC.

The chain's CDR3 is CASSTQGMDGYTF. CDR3 DNA sequence: TGCGCCAGCAGCACCCAGGGGATGGATGGCTACACCTTC. The chain has TRBV5-1 and TRBJ1-2, with D perhaps matching TRBD1 (6 bases). The CDR3 has 13 residues. The germline V gene has CDR1 SGHRS and CDR2 YFSETQ. Trimming removed 4 bases from V and 6 bases from J, with 13 bases in between.

The V gene is TRBV5-1, the J gene TRBJ2-7; 8 nucleotides agree with TRBD2. The CDR3 has 14 residues. V trimming: 5 bases; J trimming: 6 bases; junction bases outside the gene matches: 10. Germline V CDR1 and CDR2: SGHRS, YFSETQ. The CDR3: CASRLSTSGLEQYF. CDR3 in DNA: TGCGCCAGCAGACTCAGTACTAGCGGCCTCGAGCAGTACTTC.

This chain links TRBV29-1 with TRBJ2-7, with 8 bases identical to TRBD1. CDR1 is SQVTM and CDR2 is ANQGSEA in the germline V gene. This CDR3 spans 13 amino acids. The trim removed 3 bases at V and 7 bases at J, leaving 8 bases unmatched. CDR3 sequence reads: CSVESQGALEQYF. For the CDR3, the DNA is TGCAGCGTTGAGAGTCAGGGGGCTTTAGAGCAGTACTTC.

The chain uses TRBV10-3 and TRBJ2-1; unclear D gene. The CDR3 loop spans 14 amino acids. Germline V gives CDR1 ENHRY, CDR2 SYGVKD. V was cut by 3 bases and J by 8 bases, with 14 bases left in between. The CDR3 DNA is TGTGCCATCAGTGATTCACCTAGTGGTGATGAGCAGTTCTTC. This sequence encodes CAISDSPSGDEQFF.

The genes are TRBV7-8 and TRBJ2-3, with 10 bases that match TRBD2. This CDR3 has 16 amino acids. Germline V gives CDR1 SGHVS, CDR2 FQNEAQ. V shed 3 bases and J 2 bases; nucleotides not matched to a gene: 5. This chain's CDR3 is CASSFLAGGTTDTQYF. The CDR3 nucleotides are TGTGCCAGCAGCTTTTTAGCGGGAGGAACCACAGATACGCAGTATTTT.

The rearrangement links TRBV18 to TRBJ1-2; tentative D call: TRBD1 (5 bases). Germline assignment: CDR1 KGHSH and CDR2 LQKENI. Trimming cost V 0 bases and J 8 bases, with 13 bases left between them. The CDR3 totals 14 residues. The CDR3 DNA reads as TGTGCCAGCTCACCACCGGGGGTGGTTGGAGGCTACACCTTC. It translates to CASSPPGVVGGYTF.

V and J are TRBV20-1 and TRBJ2-7; no firm D call. The CDR3 consists of 9 residues. Germline lookup yields CDR1 DFQATT and CDR2 SNEGSKA (reference sequence). The V gene lost 3 bases and the J gene lost 6 bases, with 3 bases spanning the gap. The CDR3 DNA follows: TGCAGTGCTAGCGGCGAGCAGTACTTC. This encodes CSASGEQYF.

The chain links TRBV25-1 to TRBJ2-2; TRBD2 aligns across 14 bases. CDR1 is MGHDK, CDR2 SYGVNS, per germline. The V segment lost 3 bases and the J segment 4 bases; nucleotides outside the gene matches: 7. This CDR3 comprises 18 residues. The CDR3 sequence is CASSDRPTSGRATGELFF. CDR3 coding DNA: TGTGCCAGCAGTGACCGTCCGACTAGCGGGAGGGCCACCGGGGAGCTGTTTTTT. Complete variable domain (other parts from reference TRBV25-1 and TRBJ2-2): EADIYQTPRYLVIGTGKKITLECSQTMGHDKMYWYQQDPGMELHLIHYSYGVNSTEKGDLSSESTVSRIRTEHFPLTLESARPSHTSQYLCASSDRPTSGRATGELFFGEGSRLTVL.

This chain links TRBV6-6 with TRBJ2-3, with 8 bases fitting TRBD1. Germline loops: CDR1 MNHNY, CDR2 SVGAGI (reference sequence). There are 14 residues in the CDR3. V shed 2 bases and J 4 bases; nucleotides not matched to a gene: 2. The CDR3 reads CASSYGQGSDTQYF. CDR3 bases: TGTGCCAGCAGTTACGGACAGGGATCAGATACGCAGTATTTT.

This chain links TRBV11-1 with TRBJ2-2; 7 nucleotides line up with TRBD2. Germline CDR1 SGHAT, CDR2 FQDESV (reference sequence). V gave up 5 bases and J gave up 3 bases; unmatched junction bases: 6. The CDR3 has 15 residues. As DNA, the CDR3 is TGTGCCAGCAGCGCATTTGCGGGGGACACCGGGGAGCTGTTTTTT. Translating gives CASSAFAGDTGELFF.

The V and J genes are TRBV5-8 and TRBJ2-2, with D possibly matching TRBD2 (6 bases). The CDR3 extends over 16 amino acids. The germline CDR1 and CDR2 sequences are SGHTS and YDEGEE. Between the trimmed V and J ends, which lost 4 bases and 5 bases, there was a span of 18 bases. The CDR3, as DNA: TGTGCCAGCAGCCTTAGACGGGAGAGGTGGACCGGGGAGCTGTTTTTT. This codes for CASSLRRERWTGELFF.

The rearrangement links TRBV19 to TRBJ2-3; weak D call: TRBD2 (6 bases). Germline V lookup: CDR1 LNHDA, CDR2 SQIVND (reference sequence). The CDR3 extends over 16 amino acids. Trimming removed 5 bases at V and 3 bases at J, with 18 bases between. DNA for the CDR3: TGTGCCAGTAGTCCCCGAAGGCAGGCGGGGACAGATACGCAGTATTTT. It codes for CASSPRRQAGTDTQYF.

The V and J genes are TRBV7-2 and TRBJ2-2; 11 bases map to TRBD1. Germline loops: CDR1 SGHTA, CDR2 FQGNSA. V was pared by 2 bases and J by 10 bases, with 3 bases of the junction left unmatched. This CDR3 is built from 14 residues. Here the CDR3 DNA reads TGTGCCAGCAGCTTAAGGACAGGGGGCGTGGAGCTGTTTTTT. It translates to CASSLRTGGVELFF.

The rearrangement uses TRBV5-8 and TRBJ2-1, with a weak D call TRBD2 (7 bases). The germline V gene has CDR1 SGHTS and CDR2 YDEGEE. The V end lost 4 bases, the J end lost 10 bases, and 21 bases lay between the germline ends. This CDR3 comprises 15 residues. This chain's CDR3 is CASSPRGGAIEEQFF. The CDR3 nucleotides are TGTGCCAGCAGCCCTCGTGGGGGGGCCATTGAGGAGCAGTTCTTC.

The chain uses TRBV4-2 and TRBJ2-2; TRBD1 aligns across 9 bases. This CDR3 comprises 15 residues. Germline CDR1 is LGHNA and CDR2 is YNFKEQ. Trimming at V came to 5 bases and at J to 6 bases, leaving 7 bases not matched to a gene. The CDR3 loop is CASSNRDREPGELFF. The DNA of the CDR3 is TGTGCCAGCAGCAACCGGGACAGGGAGCCCGGGGAGCTGTTTTTT.

V is TRBV28 and J is TRBJ2-5, with 8 nucleotides matching TRBD2. Per germline, CDR1 MDHEN and CDR2 SYDVKM. Trimming took 8 bases from V and 5 from J; bases not matched to a gene: 4. The CDR3 covers 12 residues. The CDR3 spells CASHRGGETQYF. CDR3 sequence (DNA): TGTGCCAGCCATCGGGGGGGGGAGACCCAGTACTTC.

This clone showed up just once. The chain employs TRBV18 and TRBJ1-1, with a possible D match to TRBD1 (5 bases). Trimming pared 5 bases from V and 0 bases from J, leaving 10 bases between. Germline CDR1 reads KGHSH; CDR2 reads LQKENI. The CDR3 sequence is 14 residues long. This CDR3 reads CASSVDTLNTEAFF. The CDR3 DNA reads as TGTGCCAGCTCAGTGGACACTTTGAACACTGAAGCTTTCTTT.

This chain links TRBV19 with TRBJ2-7, with 9 bases fitting TRBD1. The CDR3 runs to 13 residues. Germline loops: CDR1 LNHDA, CDR2 SQIVND (reference sequence). With 5 bases clipped from V and 7 bases from J, the junction kept 6 bases outside the gene matches. CDR3 protein: CASSRDRAREQYF. CDR3 nucleotides: TGTGCCAGTAGTCGGGACAGGGCAAGGGAGCAGTACTTC.